These 3 T cell receptor beta chains came from one sample sequenced in a study of T cells in Graves' hyperthyroidism and ophthalmopathy. Authors of the study amplified TCR beta CDR3 regions from RNA transcripts. HTBI primers were used for first-round RT-PCR of the TCR CDR3. TCRdb re-called the multiplex PCR reads through MiXCR, storing one row per CDR3 protein. The sample consists of some 460,000 distinct CDR3 sequences, around 14% of them appearing once. The sequenced material came from blood. These receptors were taken from a woman aged 18-30 years with Graves' hyperthyroidism.

V usage is TRBV9 and J usage is TRBJ2-7; maybe TRBD1 (6 bases). The ends were cut back, 0 bases at V and 3 bases at J, with 13 bases in the middle. Germline assignment: CDR1 SGDLS and CDR2 YYNGEE. The CDR3 consists of 15 residues. Written as DNA, the CDR3 is TGTGCCAGCAGCGTAGGTTGGACAGAACTCTACGAGCAGTACTTC. As protein: CASSVGWTELYEQYF.

The chain uses TRBV15 and TRBJ1-4; no clear D gene. The CDR3 sequence is 16 residues long. The germline CDR1 and CDR2 sequences are LNHNV and YYDKDF (reference sequence). V lost 0 bases and J lost 7, with 15 bases in between. In DNA, the CDR3 is TGTGCCACCAGCAGAGATCTGGGGAATTGGGGTGAAAAACTGTTTTTT. Translation: CATSRDLGNWGEKLFF.

V and J are TRBV5-8 and TRBJ1-4; 10 bases fit TRBD1. The junction had 3 bases not matched to a gene; V was cut back by 0 bases and J by 7 bases. The CDR3 contains 15 residues. Germline V gene sequence: CDR1 SGHTS, CDR2 YDEGEE. In DNA, the CDR3 is TGTGCCAGCAGCTTGGGGACAGGGGGTCTTGAAAAACTGTTTTTT. Encoded protein: CASSLGTGGLEKLFF.